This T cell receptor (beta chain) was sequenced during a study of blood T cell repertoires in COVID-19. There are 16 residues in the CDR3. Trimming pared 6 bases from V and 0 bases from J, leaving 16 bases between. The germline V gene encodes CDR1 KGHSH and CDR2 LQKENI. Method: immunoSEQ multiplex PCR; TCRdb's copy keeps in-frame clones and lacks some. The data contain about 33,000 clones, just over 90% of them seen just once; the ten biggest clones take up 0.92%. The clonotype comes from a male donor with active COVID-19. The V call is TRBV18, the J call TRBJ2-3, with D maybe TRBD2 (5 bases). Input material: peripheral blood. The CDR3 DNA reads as TGTGCCAGCTCCCTACTAGACGAAACTAGCACAGATACGCAGTATTTT. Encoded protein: CASSLLDETSTDTQYF.